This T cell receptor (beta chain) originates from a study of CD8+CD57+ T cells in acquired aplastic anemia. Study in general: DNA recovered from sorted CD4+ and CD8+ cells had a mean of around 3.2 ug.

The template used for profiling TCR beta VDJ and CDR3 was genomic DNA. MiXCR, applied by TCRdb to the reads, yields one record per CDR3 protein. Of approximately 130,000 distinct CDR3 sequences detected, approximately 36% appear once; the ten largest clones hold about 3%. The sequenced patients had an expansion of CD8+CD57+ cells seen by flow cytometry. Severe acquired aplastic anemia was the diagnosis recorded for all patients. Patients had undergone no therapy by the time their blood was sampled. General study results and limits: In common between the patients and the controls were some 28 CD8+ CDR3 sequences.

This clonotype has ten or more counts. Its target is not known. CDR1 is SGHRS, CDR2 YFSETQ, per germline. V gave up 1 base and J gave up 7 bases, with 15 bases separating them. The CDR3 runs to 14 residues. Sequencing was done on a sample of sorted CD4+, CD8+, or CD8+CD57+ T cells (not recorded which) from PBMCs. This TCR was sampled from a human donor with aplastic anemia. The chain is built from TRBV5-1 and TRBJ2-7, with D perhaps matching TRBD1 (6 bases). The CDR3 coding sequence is TGCGCCAGCAGCTTGTCCTTGGGGGCGAGTGAGCAGTACGTC. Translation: CASSLSLGASEQYV.